This record concerns one T cell receptor (beta chain) sequence. The antigen remains undetermined. The donor group consisted entirely of healthy Caucasians. TCRdb passed the 5' RACE reads through MiXCR, listing each CDR3 protein once. The repertoire consists of around 1.7 million distinct CDR3 sequences, with roughly 35% occurring once and the leading ten covering about 0.25%. This entry is derived from a study of identical twins. Study findings and constraints: Within cord blood, abundant beta clonotypes carried fewer insertions, but memory repertoires showed no such trend. Among out-of-frame alpha sequences shared by twins, low generation probability occurred in excess. Weaker excess twin sharing was seen among beta out-of-frame sequences.

CDR3 size: 16 residues. Germline CDR1 and CDR2: SGHRS and YFSETQ. Between the trimmed V and J ends, which lost 0 bases and 1 base, there was a span of 13 bases. This chain joins TRBV5-1 and TRBJ1-2; D might be TRBD1 (5 bases). Material for sequencing was cord blood. This TCR derives from a newborn girl in good health. The CDR3 DNA reads TGCGCCAGCAGCTTGGATTCGGACACAAGTAACTATGGCTACACCTTC. Amino acid sequence: CASSLDSDTSNYGYTF.